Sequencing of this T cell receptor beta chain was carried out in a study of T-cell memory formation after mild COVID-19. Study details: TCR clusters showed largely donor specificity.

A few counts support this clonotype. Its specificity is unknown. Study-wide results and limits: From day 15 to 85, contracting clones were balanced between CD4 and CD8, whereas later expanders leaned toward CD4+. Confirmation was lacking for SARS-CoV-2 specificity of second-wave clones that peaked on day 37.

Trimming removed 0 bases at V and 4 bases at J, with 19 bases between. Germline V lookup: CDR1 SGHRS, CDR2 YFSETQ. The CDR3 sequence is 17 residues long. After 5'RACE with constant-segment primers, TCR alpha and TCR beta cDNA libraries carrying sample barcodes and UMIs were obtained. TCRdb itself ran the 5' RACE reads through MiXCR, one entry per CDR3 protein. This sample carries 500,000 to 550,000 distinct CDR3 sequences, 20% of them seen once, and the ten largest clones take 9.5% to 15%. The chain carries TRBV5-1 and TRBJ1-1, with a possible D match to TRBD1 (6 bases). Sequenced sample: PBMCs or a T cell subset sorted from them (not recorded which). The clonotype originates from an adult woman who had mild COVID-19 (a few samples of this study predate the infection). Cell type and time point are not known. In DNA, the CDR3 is TGCGCCAGCAGCTTGGCCTCAAAGGGGGGGCTGAGCACTGAAGCTTTCTTT. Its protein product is CASSLASKGGLSTEAFF. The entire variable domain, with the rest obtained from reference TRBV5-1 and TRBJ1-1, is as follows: KAGVTQTPRYLIKTRGQQVTLSCSPISGHRSVSWYQQTPGQGLQFLFEYFSETQRNKGNFPGRFSGRQFSNSRSEMNVSTLELGDSALYLCASSLASKGGLSTEAFFGQGTRLTVV.